This T cell receptor (beta chain) came from a study of control samples from healthy donors and cancer patients. This clone was observed a handful of times. Germline V gene sequence: CDR1 SGHRS, CDR2 YFSETQ. The CDR3 totals 17 residues. J was trimmed by 7 bases and V by 2 bases; bases with no gene match: 14. Assay: immunoSEQ multiplex PCR; the TCRdb copy retains only in-frame clones and omits some. The sample carries about 55,000 clones, 88% recorded once. The sequenced sample consisted of blood. This chain joins TRBV5-1 and TRBJ2-7, with 11 bases identical to TRBD2. The TCR was taken from a man in his forties or fifties in good health. CDR3 in amino acids: CASSLAPGLAARGEQYF. As DNA, the CDR3 is TGCGCCAGCAGCTTAGCTCCGGGACTAGCGGCTCGGGGGGAGCAGTACTTC.